This T cell receptor (beta chain) emerged from a study of blood T cell repertoires in COVID-19. The V end lost 4 bases, the J end lost 10 bases, and 17 bases lay between the germline ends. This CDR3 has 15 amino acids. The germline V gene encodes CDR1 MNHEY and CDR2 SVGAGI. TCRdb keeps only in-frame clones here, not all; method: immunoSEQ multiplex PCR. The table lists around 240,000 clones, around 80% of them singletons. The sequenced sample was peripheral blood. The source of this sequence is a woman of 80 years or more with acute or convalescent COVID-19. The V call is TRBV6-5, the J call TRBJ1-6, with D unclear. CDR3 in amino acids: CASSSRGLGTSPLHF. For the CDR3, the DNA is TGTGCCAGCAGTTCCCGAGGACTCGGAACATCACCCCTCCACTTT.